This entry is about one T cell receptor (beta chain). This clone was observed a handful of times. The antigen this receptor binds is unknown. The sample holds no much larger clone one base away, and base qualities are not on file. In total, approximately 700 healthy bone marrow donors made up the cohort. At the time of sampling, all cohort members were nominally healthy, though unrecorded immune exposures were likely present. The donor tested CMV seropositive, placing the donor among the roughly 270 seropositive members of the cohort. Each donor provided a peripheral blood sample, and peripheral blood mononuclear cells were used for TCR beta sequencing. Genomic DNA was extracted from the blood cell samples with the Qiagen DNeasy Blood Extraction Kit. The library was generated by the immunoSEQ multiplex PCR assay. A mixture of 60 forward primers for TCR Vbeta segments and 13 reverse primers for TCR Jbeta segments was used in the multiplex PCR. The CDR3 region of rearranged TCR beta genes was amplified from genomic DNA with a multiplex PCR assay. The amplified TCR beta libraries were sequenced on the Illumina HiSeq System as 87-base-pair reads. The published analysis was carried out like this. Across the roughly 600 repertoires, a later analysis counted 75 million to 90 million unique TCR beta chains, roughly 11 million of which were shared by at least two donors. A nearest-neighbor algorithm error-corrected the raw reads and collapsed the reads into unique sequences, merging closely related sequences to remove PCR and sequencing errors. CDR3 sequences were aligned to IMGT reference sequences to assign V, D and J gene segments. Each retained sequence needed at least a six-nucleotide match to both a V gene segment and a J gene segment. Rearrangements were called productive when the CDR3 lacked stop codons and stayed in frame with V and J; all others were non-productive. CDR3 was defined according to IMGT convention as the region running from the second conserved V-encoded cysteine to the conserved J-encoded phenylalanine. In an earlier analysis of around 540 of the donors, sequences lacking an unambiguous match to a single V gene segment were excluded. In an earlier analysis of approximately 590 of the donors, V segments were called functional above 56.7% productive rearrangements and were called segregating when the between-donor standard deviation exceeded 5%. A statistical classification framework was developed to diagnose cytomegalovirus status using the catalog of TCR beta chain sequences. In a later analysis, V and J genes were assigned by comparing TCR nucleotide sequences against IMGT/GENE-DB human TR gene sequences. In a later analysis, CDR3 sequences and most-parsimonious VDJ recombination scenarios were assigned using the TCRdist pipeline. In a later analysis, every TCR beta chain was defined by the combination of its CDR3 amino acid sequence and its V-gene family, and reads without a unique V-gene family were dropped. To address suspected cross-contamination and a sequencing artifact, a later analysis removed 592 highly shared, low-generation-probability nucleotide sequences. In a later analysis, a clonal expansion index for each public chain was calculated from normalized within-repertoire ranks of inferred template counts. In a later analysis, generation probabilities were computed with a VDJ recombination model fitted to out-of-frame rearrangements, and the resulting probabilities were checked against IGoR. Hypergeometric tests were used in a later analysis to score TCR-TCR, TCR-HLA and TCR-CMV co-occurrence, with a repertoire-size bias correction applied to the TCR pairs. In a later analysis, false discovery rates were estimated by permuting HLA or CMV assignments 20 times. A later analysis grouped co-occurring TCRs with DBSCAN, adding TCRdist sequence similarity when clustering within HLA-allele-positive subsets. Repertoires with fewer than 30,000 or more than 120,000 public chains were left out of co-occurrence clustering, as were a few repertoires with anomalous nucleotide sharing. TCRdb provides this immuneACCESS table in a form limited to in-frame rearrangements. Some clones are lacking; in checked studies, under half of them reflect an unresolved V gene, and why the rest are absent is not known. V, J and clone size derive from that table, while D and trimming were established from the DNA sequence. This sample gives about 110,000 clones in total; about 59% of them show up just once. Around 3.9% of the sample comes from the top ten.

The data belong to a study of cytomegalovirus exposure and HLA in healthy donors (dated by TCRdb to about 2017). Context from the whole study: An earlier analysis of some 600 of the donors reported about 300 Gb of sequence data and 100 million to 120 million unique TCR beta sequences obtained from about 180 million T cells. Around 330 gigabases of sequencing data and around 90 million unique TCR sequences made up an early release that covered approximately 620 HLA-typed donors. Of the approximately 400 genotyped donors, roughly 76% were placed in the genetic ancestry cluster associated with self-reported Caucasian donors. The study was designed to test whether signatures of past pathogen exposure could be identified by cataloging public T cell receptors. The study profiled the T cell repertoires of fewer than 850 subjects by immunosequencing and related them to cytomegalovirus serostatus. A separate validation cohort of about 110 different subjects was used in addition to the 666-subject first cohort. To predict cytomegalovirus infection status, the study combined high-throughput TCR immunosequencing, statistical association of individual TCRs with disease status, and machine learning. To study patterns of TCR occurrence, a later analysis re-analyzed previously published TCR beta repertoires from several hundred donors and added high-resolution HLA genotyping. In the later analysis, no new phenotypic data were used to find candidate immune exposures; instead, reliance was placed on TCR beta sequences and their occurrence across donors. To decide whether each TCR beta V gene segment behaved as functional or pseudogenic, an earlier analysis of several hundred of the donors relied on high-throughput TCR beta sequencing. Donor age, sex, ethnicity and CMV serostatus were compiled alongside the repertoire data. In a later genetic analysis, genome-wide SNP genotypes for about 65% of the 666 donors were used, and that subset was treated as a discovery cohort. All discovery cohort repertoires had been generated on a single sequencing platform. Class I and class II HLA loci were covered by the typing at four-digit resolution. Typing coverage varied by locus: about 620-630 donors for A, B, C, DRB1 and DQB1; some 520 for DQA1; approximately 570 for DPA1; approximately 450 for DPB1. Several DR-DQ haplotypes were treated as single units for association and clustering because of strong linkage in the cohort. Among a few hundred genotyped donors of the cohort, an average of 235,054 unique TCR beta nucleotide sequences were sequenced per donor, about a sixth of them non-productive.

Overall results and qualifications from the work: According to a later analysis, TCR association rates differed among HLA loci, with DRB1 alleles showing the most associated TCRs and HLA-C alleles showing the fewest. In this cohort, only TCR beta chains were sequenced, and detectable features were limited by the absence of alpha or paired-chain data. In a later analysis, several top co-occurrence clusters were reported to appear linked to parvovirus B19, influenza, CMV and Epstein-Barr virus. The authors suggested that the approach could potentially be generalized to other disease states and immunological phenotypes. A further reported finding was that TCR beta sequences accurately predicted the HLA-A and HLA-B alleles for most subjects in the first cohort. A later genetic analysis associated a missense DCLRE1C variant with V-gene and J-gene trimming of TCR beta chains, and an independent cohort replicated the association. At a false discovery rate of 0.05, a later analysis linked 16,000 or so TCR beta sequences to specific HLA alleles. Sequencing depth was assumed to be roughly uniform across donors in the presence/absence analyses, though that assumption may not hold. Because HLA typing was unavailable for some donors at each locus, only the typed subset was used in association tests. Three of the identified cytomegalovirus-associated TCR beta chains were confirmed in vitro to be specific for cytomegalovirus antigens. In a later analysis, HLA-associated TCR beta chains showed more clonal expansion and lower generation probabilities than non-associated chains that were equally common. The classifier was reported to diagnose cytomegalovirus status with high specificity and sensitivity in both the original cohort and the validation cohort. Compared with the 666-donor mean, donors in an Asian-associated ancestry cluster had fewer N-insertions in productive TCRs, according to a later genetic analysis. In the study, around 160 TCR beta chains were listed as associated with cytomegalovirus. CMV serostatus was the only immune exposure information available for the cohort. Across donors, most TCR sequences were observed very rarely, whereas some public TCRs were present in many individuals. In a later analysis, most CMV-associated TCR beta chains were found to appear HLA-restricted, with HLA associations seemingly driven largely by CMV exposure. An earlier analysis of approximately 540 of the donors showed that most TCR beta V segments appeared in productive rearrangements either about 87% or about 30% of the time, which broadly matched IMGT annotations. Correlated functional status among segregating V segments might reflect linkage disequilibrium, but an unknown experimental factor could not be ruled out. Because counts were too low, seventeen rarely observed V segments, including chromosome 9 orphons, were excluded from the earlier analysis of a few hundred of the donors. Assigning TCR associations to individual alleles was difficult when HLA alleles, especially DR and DQ, strongly co-occurred. A cluster of highly shared sequence variants was judged likely to be a technical artifact of the sequencing pipeline.

This sequence was found in a man aged 25 to 40 in good health and CMV-seropositive. Sequenced sample: PBMCs.

The DNA sequence reads TGTGCCAGCAGTCGACAGTACAATGAGCAGTTCTTC. It encodes CASSRQYNEQFF. The rearranged segments are TRBV13 and TRBJ2-1; a tentative D call is TRBD1 (5 bases match). The CDR3 contains 12 residues, cysteine and phenylalanine counted. CDR3 DNA is the only sequence kept; it has 36 bases, read in frame from the first base. CDR1 PRHDT and CDR2 FYEKMQ are derived from the germline V gene (reference sequence). V is shortened by 6 bases, J by 4 bases, and the region joining them spans 7 bases.